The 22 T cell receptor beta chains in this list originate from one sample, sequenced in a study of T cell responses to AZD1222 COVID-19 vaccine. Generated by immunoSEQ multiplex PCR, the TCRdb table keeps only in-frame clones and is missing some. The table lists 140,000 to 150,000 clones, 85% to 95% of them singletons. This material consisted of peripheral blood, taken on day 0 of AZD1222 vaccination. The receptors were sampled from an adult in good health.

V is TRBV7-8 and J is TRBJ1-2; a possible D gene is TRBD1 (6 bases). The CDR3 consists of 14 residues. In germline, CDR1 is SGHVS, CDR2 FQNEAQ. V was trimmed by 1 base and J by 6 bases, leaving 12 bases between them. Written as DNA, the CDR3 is TGTGCCAGCAGCTTAGTGGGGACACCGCATGGCTACACCTTC. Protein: CASSLVGTPHGYTF.

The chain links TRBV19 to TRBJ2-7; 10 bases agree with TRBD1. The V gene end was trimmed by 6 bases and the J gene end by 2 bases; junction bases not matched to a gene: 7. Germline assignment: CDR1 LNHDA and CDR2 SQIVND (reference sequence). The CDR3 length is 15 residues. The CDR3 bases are TGTGCCAGTAGCGTTGGGACAGGGGAAACCTACGAGCAGTACTTC. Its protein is CASSVGTGETYEQYF. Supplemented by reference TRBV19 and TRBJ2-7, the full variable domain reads DGGITQSPKYLFRKEGQNVTLSCEQNLNHDAMYWYRQDPGQGLRLIYYSQIVNDFQKGDIAEGYSVSREKKESFPLTVTSAQKNPTAFYLCASSVGTGETYEQYFGPGTRLTVT.

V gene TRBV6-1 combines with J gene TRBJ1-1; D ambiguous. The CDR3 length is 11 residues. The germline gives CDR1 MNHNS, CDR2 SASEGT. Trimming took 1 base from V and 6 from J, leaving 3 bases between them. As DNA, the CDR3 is TGTGCCAGCAGTGAAGTGTCTGAAGCTTTCTTT. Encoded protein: CASSEVSEAFF.

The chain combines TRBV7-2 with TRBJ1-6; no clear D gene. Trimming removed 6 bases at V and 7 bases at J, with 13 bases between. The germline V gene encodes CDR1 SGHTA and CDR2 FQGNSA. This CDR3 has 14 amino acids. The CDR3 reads CASRSYGQNSPLHF. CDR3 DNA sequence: TGTGCCAGCAGGTCGTATGGGCAGAATTCACCCCTCCACTTT.

For the CDR3, the DNA is TGTGCCAGCAGGGGGACTAGCGGCCCCGGGGAGCTGTTTTTT. Encoded protein: CASRGTSGPGELFF. The chain recombines TRBV9 with TRBJ2-2; 11 positions match TRBD2. Germline loops: CDR1 SGDLS, CDR2 YYNGEE. The ends lost 5 bases at V and 6 bases at J; junction bases unmatched: 3. The CDR3 loop spans 14 amino acids.

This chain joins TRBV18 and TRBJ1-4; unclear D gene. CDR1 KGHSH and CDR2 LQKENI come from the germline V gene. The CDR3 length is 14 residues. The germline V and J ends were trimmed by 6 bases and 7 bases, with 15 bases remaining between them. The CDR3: CASSENLEGEKLFF. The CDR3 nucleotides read TGTGCCAGCTCCGAGAACCTCGAAGGTGAAAAACTGTTTTTT.

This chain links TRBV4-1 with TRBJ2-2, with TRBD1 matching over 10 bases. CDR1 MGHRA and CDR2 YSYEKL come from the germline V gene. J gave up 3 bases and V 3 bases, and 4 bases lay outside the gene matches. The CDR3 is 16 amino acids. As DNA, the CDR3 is TGCGCCAGCAGCCAGACAGGGGGCCTAGACACCGGGGAGCTGTTTTTT. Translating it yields CASSQTGGLDTGELFF.

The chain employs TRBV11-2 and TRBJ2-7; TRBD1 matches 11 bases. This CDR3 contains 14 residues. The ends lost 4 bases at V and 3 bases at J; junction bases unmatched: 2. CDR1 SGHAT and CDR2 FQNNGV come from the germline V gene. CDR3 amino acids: CASSSGTGGYEQYF. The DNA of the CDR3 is TGTGCCAGCAGCTCCGGGACAGGGGGCTACGAGCAGTACTTC. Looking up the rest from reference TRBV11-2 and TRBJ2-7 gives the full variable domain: EAGVAQSPRYKIIEKRQSVAFWCNPISGHATLYWYQQILGQGPKLLIQFQNNGVVDDSQLPKDRFSAERLKGVDSTLKIQPAKLEDSAVYLCASSSGTGGYEQYFGPGTRLTVT.

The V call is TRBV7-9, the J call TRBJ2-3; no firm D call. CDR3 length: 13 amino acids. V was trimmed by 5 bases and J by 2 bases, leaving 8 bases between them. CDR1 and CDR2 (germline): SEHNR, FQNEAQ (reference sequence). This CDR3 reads CASSRYSTDTQYF. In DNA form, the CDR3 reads TGTGCCAGCAGCCGCTACTCCACAGATACGCAGTATTTT.

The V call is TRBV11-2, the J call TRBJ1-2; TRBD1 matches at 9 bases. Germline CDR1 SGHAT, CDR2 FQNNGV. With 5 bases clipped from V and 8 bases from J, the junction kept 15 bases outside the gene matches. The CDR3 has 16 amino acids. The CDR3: CASSPVPPGQGKGYTF. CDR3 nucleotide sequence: TGTGCCAGCAGCCCTGTACCCCCGGGACAGGGAAAAGGCTACACCTTC.

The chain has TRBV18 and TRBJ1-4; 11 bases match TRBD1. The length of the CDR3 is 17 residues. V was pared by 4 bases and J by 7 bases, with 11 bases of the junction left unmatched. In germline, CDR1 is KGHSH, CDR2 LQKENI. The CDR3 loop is CASSLQPGTGGSEKLFF. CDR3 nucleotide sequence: TGTGCCAGCTCACTCCAACCTGGGACAGGGGGAAGTGAAAAACTGTTTTTT.

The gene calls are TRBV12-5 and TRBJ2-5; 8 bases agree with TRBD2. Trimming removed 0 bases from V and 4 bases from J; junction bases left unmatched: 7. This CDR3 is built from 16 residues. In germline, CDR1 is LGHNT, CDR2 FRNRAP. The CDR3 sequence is CASGLVLGGAGETQYF. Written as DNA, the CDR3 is TGTGCTAGTGGTTTGGTACTCGGGGGGGCGGGAGAGACCCAGTACTTC.

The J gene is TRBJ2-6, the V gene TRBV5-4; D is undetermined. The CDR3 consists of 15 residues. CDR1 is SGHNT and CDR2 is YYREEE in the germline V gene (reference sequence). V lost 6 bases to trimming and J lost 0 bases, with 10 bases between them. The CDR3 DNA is TGTGCCAGCACGTCTCGTAGCTCTGGGGCCAACGTCCTGACTTTC. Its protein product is CASTSRSSGANVLTF.

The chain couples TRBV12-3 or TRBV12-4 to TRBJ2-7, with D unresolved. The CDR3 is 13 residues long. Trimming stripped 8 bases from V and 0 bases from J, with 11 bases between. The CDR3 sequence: CASCGIDSYEQYF. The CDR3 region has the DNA TGTGCCAGCTGCGGAATAGACTCCTACGAGCAGTACTTC.

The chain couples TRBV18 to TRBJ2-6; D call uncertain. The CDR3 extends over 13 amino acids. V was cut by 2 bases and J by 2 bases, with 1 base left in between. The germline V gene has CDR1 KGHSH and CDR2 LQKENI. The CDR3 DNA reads TGTGCCAGCTCACCAACTGGGGCCAACGTCCTGACTTTC. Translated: CASSPTGANVLTF.

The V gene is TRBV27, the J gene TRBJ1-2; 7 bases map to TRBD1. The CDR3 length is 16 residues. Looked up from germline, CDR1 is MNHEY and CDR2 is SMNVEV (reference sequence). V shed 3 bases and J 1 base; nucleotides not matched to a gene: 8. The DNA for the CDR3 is TGTGCCAGCAGTTTCACAGGGGCCGACGTTAACTATGGCTACACCTTC. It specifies CASSFTGADVNYGYTF.

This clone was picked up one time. The CDR3 nucleotides read TGTGCCAGCACCGAACTCGGGCTGGATCAGCCCCAGCATTTT. Its protein product is CASTELGLDQPQHF. The chain couples TRBV28 to TRBJ1-5; D is undetermined. Germline CDR1 reads MDHEN; CDR2 reads SYDVKM. The V end was cut by 7 bases, the J end by 5 bases, with 15 bases between. The length of the CDR3 is 14 residues.

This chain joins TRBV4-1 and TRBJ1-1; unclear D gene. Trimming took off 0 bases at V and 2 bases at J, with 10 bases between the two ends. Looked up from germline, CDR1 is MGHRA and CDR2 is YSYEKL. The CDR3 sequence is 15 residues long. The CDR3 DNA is TGCGCCAGCAGCCAAGATCCAGGACCAAACACTGAAGCTTTCTTT. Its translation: CASSQDPGPNTEAFF.

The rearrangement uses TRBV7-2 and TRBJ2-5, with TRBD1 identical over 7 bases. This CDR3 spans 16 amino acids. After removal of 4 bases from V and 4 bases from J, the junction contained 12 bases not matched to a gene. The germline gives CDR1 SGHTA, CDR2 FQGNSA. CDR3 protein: CASSWGQRTRGETQYF. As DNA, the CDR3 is TGTGCCAGCAGCTGGGGACAGCGAACTAGGGGAGAGACCCAGTACTTC.

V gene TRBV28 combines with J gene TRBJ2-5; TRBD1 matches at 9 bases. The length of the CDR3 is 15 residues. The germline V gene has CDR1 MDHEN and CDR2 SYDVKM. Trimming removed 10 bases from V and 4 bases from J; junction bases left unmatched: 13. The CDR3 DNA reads TGTGCCACCGAAGCTCCGGGACAGGGTGGAGAGACCCAGTACTTC. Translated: CATEAPGQGGETQYF.

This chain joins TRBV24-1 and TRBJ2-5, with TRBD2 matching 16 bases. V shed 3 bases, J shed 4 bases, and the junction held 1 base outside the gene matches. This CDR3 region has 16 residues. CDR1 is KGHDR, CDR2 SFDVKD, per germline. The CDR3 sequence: CATSDGTSGGAETQYF. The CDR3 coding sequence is TGTGCCACCAGTGATGGGACTAGCGGGGGGGCAGAGACCCAGTACTTC.

The CDR3 sequence: CASSGATSGGSYEQYF. CDR3 sequence (DNA): TGTGCCAGCAGTGGAGCAACTAGCGGGGGCTCCTACGAGCAGTACTTC. The rearrangement uses TRBV6-1 and TRBJ2-7; 11 bases are shared with TRBD2. V was clipped by 4 bases and J by 0 bases; unmatched bases: 5. The length of the CDR3 is 16 residues. Germline loops: CDR1 MNHNS, CDR2 SASEGT.